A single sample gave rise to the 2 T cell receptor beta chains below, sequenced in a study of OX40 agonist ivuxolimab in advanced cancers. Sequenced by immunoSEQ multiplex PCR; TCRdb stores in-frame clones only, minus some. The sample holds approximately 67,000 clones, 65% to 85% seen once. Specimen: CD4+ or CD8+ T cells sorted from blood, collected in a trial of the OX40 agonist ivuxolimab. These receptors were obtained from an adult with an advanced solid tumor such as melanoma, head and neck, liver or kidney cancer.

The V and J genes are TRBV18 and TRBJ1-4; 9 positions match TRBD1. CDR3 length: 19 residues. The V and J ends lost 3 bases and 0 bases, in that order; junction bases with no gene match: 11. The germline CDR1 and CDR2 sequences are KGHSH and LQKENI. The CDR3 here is CASSPSPTGGYATNEKLFF. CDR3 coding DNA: TGTGCCAGCTCACCGTCTCCTACAGGGGGCTATGCAACTAATGAAAAACTGTTTTTT.

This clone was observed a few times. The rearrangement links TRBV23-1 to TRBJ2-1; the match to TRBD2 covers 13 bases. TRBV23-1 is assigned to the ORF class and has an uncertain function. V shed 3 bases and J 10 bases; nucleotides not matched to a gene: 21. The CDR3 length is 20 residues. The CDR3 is CASSHPHSEPGTSGVQEQFF. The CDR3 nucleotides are TGCGCCAGCAGTCACCCCCACTCCGAGCCCGGGACTAGCGGGGTTCAGGAGCAGTTCTTC.